The 3 T cell receptor beta chains presented below share a single source sample, sequenced in a study of blood T cell repertoires in COVID-19. Generated by immunoSEQ multiplex PCR, the TCRdb table keeps only in-frame clones and is missing some. The data hold about 110,000 clones, with approximately 84% observed a single time. Sequenced material: peripheral blood. The receptors were gathered from a human donor in a cohort sampled during active COVID-19.

This clone was counted between two and nine times. This chain connects TRBV18 to TRBJ1-5; no firm D call. Germline V gene sequence: CDR1 KGHSH, CDR2 LQKENI. The CDR3 length is 16 residues. V dropped 0 bases and J dropped 0 bases, with 9 bases sitting between them. CDR3 region: CASSPPGRDSNQPQHF. In DNA form, the CDR3 reads TGTGCCAGCTCACCACCGGGGAGAGATAGCAATCAGCCCCAGCATTTT.

CDR3 coding DNA: TGTGCCATCCACCGTGCGGGGGGCTTAGGGGGTACGCAGTATTTT. It yields the protein CAIHRAGGLGGTQYF. J is TRBJ2-3 and V is TRBV28, with TRBD2 matching over 8 bases. Germline assignment: CDR1 MDHEN and CDR2 SYDVKM. The CDR3 extends over 15 amino acids. The J segment lost 8 bases and the V segment lost 10 bases, leaving 17 bases of the junction unmatched.

The rearrangement uses TRBV30 and TRBJ2-6; D may be TRBD2 (6 bases). CDR1 and CDR2 from the germline V gene are GTSNPN and SVGIG (reference sequence). The germline V and J ends were trimmed by 5 bases and 0 bases, with 17 bases remaining between them. The length of the CDR3 is 17 residues. The CDR3 loop reads CAWGGGRTSSGANVLTF. DNA for the CDR3: TGTGCCTGGGGAGGAGGGCGGACGAGCTCTGGGGCCAACGTCCTGACTTTC.